Listed here is a single TCR beta chain. CDR3 length equals 14 residues. After removal of 0 bases from V and 6 bases from J, the junction contained 4 bases not matched to a gene. Germline CDR1 and CDR2: MGHRA and YSYEKL. These data originate in a study of blood T cell repertoires in COVID-19. Study details: Samples representing acute and convalescent COVID-19 were sourced from the United States, Italy and Spain. T cells, B-cell-depleted T cells, or PBMCs provided the cDNA or gDNA that served as material.

Per the authors' pipeline: It was from reference gene primer amplification that nucleated cell counts were estimated. Profiled with immunoSEQ multiplex PCR; TCRdb holds only in-frame clones, not every one. V, J and clone size were drawn from that table, and D and trimming were deduced from the DNA. This sample yields 200,000 to 250,000 clones, of which 60% to 85% are seen a single time; roughly 6.7% belongs to the top ten. This chain joins TRBV4-1 and TRBJ1-2, with 7 bases identical to TRBD1. Sequences were obtained from peripheral blood. The TCR sequence derives from a woman aged 70-85 years with acute or convalescent COVID-19. CDR3 in DNA: TGCGCCAGCAGCCAAGAAGGCAGGGGGAATGGCTACACCTTC. The encoded protein is CASSQEGRGNGYTF.